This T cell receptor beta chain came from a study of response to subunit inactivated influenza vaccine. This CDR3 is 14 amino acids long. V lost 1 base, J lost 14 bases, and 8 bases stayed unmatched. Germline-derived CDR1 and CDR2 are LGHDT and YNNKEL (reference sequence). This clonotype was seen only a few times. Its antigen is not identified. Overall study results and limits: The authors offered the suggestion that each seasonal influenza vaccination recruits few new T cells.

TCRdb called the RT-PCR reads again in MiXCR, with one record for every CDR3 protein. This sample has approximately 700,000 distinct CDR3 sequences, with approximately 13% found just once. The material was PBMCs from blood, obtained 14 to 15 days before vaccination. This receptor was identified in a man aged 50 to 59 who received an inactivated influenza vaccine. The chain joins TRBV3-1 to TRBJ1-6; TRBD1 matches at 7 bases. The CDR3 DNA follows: TGTGCCAGCAGCCAAGGATGGGACAGCCAGGCCCTCCACTTT. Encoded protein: CASSQGWDSQALHF. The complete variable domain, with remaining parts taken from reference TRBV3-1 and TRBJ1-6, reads DTAVSQTPKYLVTQMGNDKSIKCEQNLGHDTMYWYKQDSKKFLKIMFSYNNKELIINETVPNRFSPKSPDKAHLNLHINSLELGDSAVYFCASSQGWDSQALHFGNGTRLTVT.